This passage covers 5 T cell receptor beta chains from one sample sequenced in a study of blood T cell repertoires in COVID-19 (dated by TCRdb to about 2020). The library came from the immunoSEQ multiplex PCR assay. The table comes from immuneACCESS by way of TCRdb, which keeps in-frame sequences with V and J called. Part of the clones is missing from these tables; in studies checked, under half for an unresolved V gene and the rest for unknown reasons. The sample profile shows about 180,000 clones; around 83% of them were found once. Of the sample, about 7.1% falls within the top ten clones. Sequenced sample: peripheral blood. The source is a woman in her 70s with COVID-19, enrolled during active disease.

V usage is TRBV5-8 and J usage is TRBJ1-1; TRBD1 matches at 7 bases. There are 15 residues in the CDR3. With 5 bases clipped from V and 1 base from J, the junction kept 8 bases outside the gene matches. Germline assignment: CDR1 SGHTS and CDR2 YDEGEE. The CDR3 DNA follows: TGTGCCAGCAGGCCGACACAGGGGAAGAACACTGAAGCTTTCTTT. This gives the protein CASRPTQGKNTEAFF.

This clone was found once. The chain carries TRBV7-6 and TRBJ1-3, with 7 bases fitting TRBD1. CDR1 is SGHVS, CDR2 FNYEAQ, per germline. V gave up 3 bases and J gave up 2 bases; unmatched junction bases: 7. The CDR3 runs 16 residues. CDR3 DNA: TGTGCCAGCAGCTTTGACAGGGCTGTCACTGGAAACACCATATATTTT. This sequence encodes CASSFDRAVTGNTIYF. Full variable domain (rest looked up from reference TRBV7-6 and TRBJ1-3): GAGVSQSPRYKVTKRGQDVALRCDPISGHVSLYWYRQALGQGPEFLTYFNYEAQQDKSGLPNDRFSAERPEGSISTLTIQRTEQRDSAMYRCASSFDRAVTGNTIYFGEGSWLTVV.

The rearrangement uses TRBV5-1 and TRBJ2-3, with D uncertain. CDR3 length: 15 residues. Germline assignment: CDR1 SGHRS and CDR2 YFSETQ. Trimming took 0 bases from V and 1 from J, leaving 9 bases between them. The CDR3 loop is CASSLVLDGTDTQYF. The CDR3 DNA is TGCGCCAGCAGCTTGGTTCTAGACGGCACAGATACGCAGTATTTT.

This clone has just a few counts. This chain links TRBV12-3 or TRBV12-4 with TRBJ1-6; a weak D match, TRBD1 (5 bases). Trimming removed 6 bases from V and 6 bases from J, with 9 bases in between. CDR3 size: 13 residues. The CDR3 is CASRTGGNSPLHF. The CDR3 nucleotides are TGTGCCAGCAGGACCGGGGGTAATTCACCCCTCCACTTT.

This chain uses TRBV28 with TRBJ1-5; D unclear. Trimming took 8 bases from V and 6 from J, leaving 20 bases between them. The length of the CDR3 is 15 residues. The germline V gene encodes CDR1 MDHEN and CDR2 SYDVKM. The CDR3 spells CASSSWRGGSQPQHF. The CDR3 DNA follows: TGTGCCAGCTCGTCTTGGCGGGGAGGGAGTCAGCCCCAGCATTTT.